A single sample is the source of the 15 T cell receptor beta chains below, sequenced in a study of spatial heterogeneity in lung cancer (dated by TCRdb to the late 2010s). Library preparation was by 5' RACE. The instrument given in TCRdb is NextSeq 500. Using fastp at Q25 and MiXCR, TCRdb reprocessed the public reads and kept productive beta chains. Every entry covers one CDR3 protein and lists the most common genes and DNA from its rows. Counted in this sample were about 41,000 distinct CDR3 sequences; about an eighth of them appeared once. The leading ten clones occupy around two fifths of the sample. The time point label corresponds to: sample taken at primary tumor resection. TCR sequencing used whole RNA extracted from tumor and nontumor lung tissue, or from cryopreserved PBMC samples, without cell sorting. This specimen consisted of PBMCs, obtained at surgery. Receptors originate from a female donor with early-stage non-small cell lung cancer.

The V gene is TRBV20-1, the J gene TRBJ2-7; 14 bases fit TRBD2. The J segment lost 7 bases and the V segment lost 5 bases, leaving 13 bases of the junction unmatched. The CDR3 has 16 amino acids. Germline V gene data show CDR1 as DFQATT and CDR2 as SNEGSKA (reference sequence). In DNA, the CDR3 is TGCAGTGCTTCGAGGACTAGCGGGGGGTCCTCGGTTGAGCAGTACTTC. Translation gives CSASRTSGGSSVEQYF.

This clonotype was seen at least ten times. The rearrangement links TRBV12-3 or TRBV12-4 to TRBJ1-1, with 8 bases aligning to TRBD1. The trim removed 5 bases at V and 1 base at J, leaving 9 bases unmatched. The CDR3 extends over 16 amino acids. CDR3 region: CASSLTPGTGNTEAFF. CDR3 bases: TGTGCCAGCAGTCTAACTCCCGGGACAGGGAACACTGAAGCTTTCTTT.

This clonotype has more than one count but fewer than ten. The chain recombines TRBV11-2 with TRBJ2-1, with D perhaps TRBD1 (6 bases). Germline assignment: CDR1 SGHAT and CDR2 FQNNGV. Trimming took off 5 bases at V and 7 bases at J, with 12 bases between the two ends. CDR3 length: 13 residues. In nucleotides, the CDR3 is TGTGCCAGCAGCCCAACAGGGTGGAATGAGCAGTTCTTC. Translating gives CASSPTGWNEQFF.

In its sample, this clonotype was seen a few times. This rearrangement joins TRBV7-2 to TRBJ1-1, with D perhaps TRBD1 (5 bases). The germline CDR1 and CDR2 sequences are SGHTA and FQGNSA. The CDR3 runs 16 residues. The V and J ends lost 0 bases and 0 bases respectively, with 11 bases between them. CDR3 protein: CASSLAAGLMNTEAFF. The CDR3 bases are TGTGCCAGCAGCTTAGCCGCGGGGCTGATGAACACTGAAGCTTTCTTT.

The chain uses TRBV11-2 and TRBJ1-1; no reliable D call. CDR1 is SGHAT and CDR2 is FQNNGV in the germline V gene. This CDR3 spans 14 amino acids. V lost 5 bases, J lost 1 base, and 11 bases lay in between. The chain's CDR3 is CASSPRPRNTEAFF. The CDR3 DNA reads as TGTGCCAGCAGCCCAAGACCGAGGAACACTGAAGCTTTCTTT.

This clonotype occurred a few times. The chain joins TRBV29-1 to TRBJ2-5; no reliable D call. Trimming took off 0 bases at V and 3 bases at J, with 11 bases between the two ends. The CDR3 extends over 14 amino acids. The germline CDR1 and CDR2 sequences are SQVTM and ANQGSEA. CDR3 nucleotides: TGCAGCGTTGAAGATTTGACAACAGAAGAGACCCAGTACTTC. It translates to CSVEDLTTEETQYF. Supplemented by reference TRBV29-1 and TRBJ2-5, the full variable domain reads SAVISQKPSRDICQRGTSLTIQCQVDSQVTMMFWYRQQPGQSLTLIATANQGSEATYESGFVIDKFPISRPNLTFSTLTVSNMSPEDSSIYLCSVEDLTTEETQYFGPGTRLLVL.

The rearrangement links TRBV28 to TRBJ1-1, with D unresolved. Trimming stripped 1 base from V and 1 base from J, with 13 bases between. CDR3 length: 16 amino acids. The V gene's germline CDR1 is MDHEN and CDR2 SYDVKM. As DNA, the CDR3 is TGTGCCAGCAGTTTATCGGCCGACCGAAGGAACACTGAAGCTTTCTTT. The encoded protein is CASSLSADRRNTEAFF.

This clonotype was seen more than once but under ten times. The V and J genes are TRBV4-3 and TRBJ1-2; unclear D gene. This CDR3 has 14 amino acids. Germline V gene lookup returns CDR1 LGHNA and CDR2 YSLEER. Trimming pared 3 bases from V and 2 bases from J, leaving 10 bases between. The CDR3 spells CASSQVRANYGYTF. The CDR3 region has the DNA TGCGCCAGCAGCCAGGTTCGGGCGAACTATGGCTACACCTTC.

This clonotype was seen at least ten times. The chain uses TRBV28 and TRBJ2-7; D ambiguous. V was clipped by 6 bases and J by 2 bases, with 17 bases between them. CDR3 length: 15 residues. Germline loops: CDR1 MDHEN, CDR2 SYDVKM. This CDR3 reads CASSTGGLLAYEQYF. CDR3 nucleotide sequence: TGTGCCAGCAGCACCGGTGGGTTATTAGCCTACGAGCAGTACTTC.

This clonotype was found many times. The V and J genes are TRBV20-1 and TRBJ2-3; 8 bases fit TRBD2. Trimming at V came to 2 bases and at J to 4 bases, leaving 5 bases not matched to a gene. The germline CDR1 and CDR2 sequences are DFQATT and SNEGSKA (reference sequence). CDR3 length: 14 residues. CDR3: CSARIAGRSDTQYF. CDR3 nucleotides: TGCAGTGCTAGAATAGCGGGGCGTTCAGATACGCAGTATTTT.

This clonotype has more than one count but fewer than ten. V gene TRBV7-7 combines with J gene TRBJ1-6; D gene ambiguous. This CDR3 is 13 amino acids long. V lost 0 bases and J lost 7, with 4 bases in between. Per the germline V gene, CDR1 is SSHAT and CDR2 is FNYEAQ (reference sequence). The CDR3 bases are TGTGCCAGCAGCTTAGCACAAAATTCACCCCTCCACTTT. Protein product: CASSLAQNSPLHF. Filled out from reference TRBV7-7 and TRBJ1-6, the complete variable domain reads GAGVSQSPRYKVTKRGQDVTLRCDPISSHATLYWYQQALGQGPEFLTYFNYEAQPDKSGLPSDRFSAERPEGSISTLTIQRTEQRDSAMYRCASSLAQNSPLHFGNGTRLTVT.

This clonotype was detected only a few times. This chain uses TRBV7-8 with TRBJ2-5; D is ambiguous. Germline V CDR1 and CDR2: SGHVS, FQNEAQ. Trimming left V 5 bases short and J 4 bases short, with 11 bases between. The CDR3 contains 13 residues. The CDR3 loop reads CASSVWSRETQYF. The DNA for the CDR3 is TGTGCCAGCAGCGTCTGGTCGAGAGAGACCCAGTACTTC. Filled out from reference TRBV7-8 and TRBJ2-5, the complete variable domain reads GAGVSQSPRYKVAKRGQDVALRCDPISGHVSLFWYQQALGQGPEFLTYFQNEAQLDKSGLPSDRFFAERPEGSVSTLKIQRTQQEDSAVYLCASSVWSRETQYFGPGTRLLVL.

The CDR3 sequence: CASSQDRGQQPQYF. DNA of the CDR3: TGCGCCAGCAGCCAAGACAGGGGACAGCAGCCCCAGTATTTT. This chain connects TRBV4-1 to TRBJ1-5; 7 positions agree with TRBD1. The end of the DNA fits TRBJ2-3 better, so the J call may be wrong. Looked up from germline, CDR1 is MGHRA and CDR2 is YSYEKL. The length of the CDR3 is 14 residues.

The V call is TRBV5-4, the J call TRBJ1-1; the D gene is possibly TRBD1 (5 bases). CDR1 and CDR2 (germline): SGHNT, YYREEE (reference sequence). Trimming took off 2 bases at V and 1 base at J, with 18 bases between the two ends. This CDR3 is 17 amino acids long. CDR3 sequence reads: CASSFGALGDRNTEAFF. DNA of the CDR3: TGTGCCAGCAGCTTTGGGGCCCTCGGGGACCGGAACACTGAAGCTTTCTTT.

The gene calls are TRBV29-1 and TRBJ2-3, with unresolved D. Germline CDR1 is SQVTM and CDR2 is ANQGSEA. Trimming removed 7 bases at V and 1 base at J, with 9 bases between. CDR3 length equals 12 residues. The CDR3 sequence is CSASWGTDTQYF. In nucleotides, the CDR3 is TGCAGCGCCAGTTGGGGCACAGATACGCAGTATTTT.